The 17 T cell receptor beta chains in this list originate from one sample, sequenced in a study of T cell repertoires in cytomegalovirus infection. TCRdb re-analysed the reads in MiXCR, keeping a single row per CDR3 protein. Of about 260,000 distinct CDR3 sequences in the sample, roughly an eighth were seen once. The source material was PBMCs. Receptors originate from a human donor in good health (CMV status not recorded). Some clones in this sample may be carry-over from other donors' samples.

V gene TRBV6-2 or TRBV6-3 combines with J gene TRBJ2-2; D is undetermined. This CDR3 is 17 amino acids long. V was cut by 4 bases and J by 6 bases, with 21 bases left in between. Germline CDR1 and CDR2: MNHEY and SVGEGT. CDR3 in DNA: TGTGCCAGCAGTTCGCTCTCCGGGCCCCTAACCGCCGGGGAGCTGTTTTTT. Amino acids: CASSSLSGPLTAGELFF.

This clonotype was counted at least ten times. CDR3 in amino acids: CASSLDRVTDTQYF. The CDR3 region has the DNA TGTGCCAGCAGCTTAGACAGGGTCACAGATACGCAGTATTTT. The gene calls are TRBV7-2 and TRBJ2-3, with a possible D match to TRBD1 (6 bases). Germline lookup yields CDR1 SGHTA and CDR2 FQGNSA. Trimming cost V 1 base and J 2 bases, with 7 bases left between them. The CDR3 consists of 14 residues.

This clonotype has just a few counts. The chain joins TRBV29-1 to TRBJ2-1, with TRBD2 matching 9 bases. Germline V gene lookup returns CDR1 SQVTM and CDR2 ANQGSEA. The CDR3 consists of 14 residues. Trimming cost V 7 bases and J 7 bases; bases outside gene matches: 11. As DNA, the CDR3 is TGCAGCGCCCTAGCCGGGACTAGCCCTAATGAGCAGTTCTTC. This translates into CSALAGTSPNEQFF.

The J gene is TRBJ1-1, the V gene TRBV28; no reliable D call. The CDR3 runs 14 residues. V shed 7 bases and J shed 3 bases, with 15 bases lying between them. From germline, CDR1 is MDHEN and CDR2 SYDVKM. In DNA form, the CDR3 reads TGTGCCAGCACCCCCTCCCTTTGGGACACTGAAGCTTTCTTT. It specifies CASTPSLWDTEAFF. Supplemented by reference TRBV28 and TRBJ1-1, the full variable domain reads DVKVTQSSRYLVKRTGEKVFLECVQDMDHENMFWYRQDPGLGLRLIYFSYDVKMKEKGDIPEGYSVSREKKERFSLILESASTNQTSMYLCASTPSLWDTEAFFGQGTRLTVV.

This clonotype was counted many times. The chain combines TRBV5-4 with TRBJ2-1; TRBD2 aligns across 12 bases. The CDR3 sequence is 14 residues long. CDR1 and CDR2 from the germline V gene are SGHNT and YYREEE (reference sequence). The V and J ends lost 4 bases and 6 bases, in that order; junction bases with no gene match: 2. CDR3 nucleotides: TGTGCCAGCAGCCCTAGCGGGAGGGCCAATGAGCAGTTCTTC. Its protein product is CASSPSGRANEQFF.

This clonotype was counted ten times or more. The gene calls are TRBV12-3 or TRBV12-4 and TRBJ1-5; D perhaps matches TRBD1 (6 bases). The CDR3 has 15 amino acids. The V end was cut by 7 bases, the J end by 0 bases, with 13 bases between. CDR3 loop: CASTPTGVSNQPQHF. CDR3 bases: TGTGCCAGCACCCCGACAGGTGTTAGCAATCAGCCCCAGCATTTT.

The genes are TRBV6-4 and TRBJ2-2; 8 nucleotides agree with TRBD1. CDR3 length equals 16 residues. V lost 1 base and J lost 1; bases outside the gene matches: 2. CDR1 is MRHNA and CDR2 is SNTAGT in the germline V gene. The CDR3 nucleotides are TGTGCCAGCAGTGACTTAGGACAGGGGAACACCGGGGAGCTGTTTTTT. Residues: CASSDLGQGNTGELFF.

This clonotype was seen more than once but under ten times. This chain uses TRBV28 with TRBJ2-5; no clear D. The ends were cut back, 3 bases at V and 3 bases at J, with 5 bases in the middle. The CDR3 runs 12 residues. From germline, CDR1 is MDHEN and CDR2 SYDVKM. The CDR3 nucleotides are TGTGCCAGCAGTTTGATGGAAGAGACCCAGTACTTC. Its translation is CASSLMEETQYF.

This clonotype was seen ten or more times. The chain joins TRBV7-2 to TRBJ1-1; D perhaps matches TRBD1 (5 bases). V gave up 1 base and J gave up 1 base, with 7 bases separating them. Germline V gene data show CDR1 as SGHTA and CDR2 as FQGNSA. The CDR3 sequence is 14 residues long. CDR3 in DNA: TGTGCCAGCAGCTTAGGTAGGGGGAACACTGAAGCTTTCTTT. Encoded protein: CASSLGRGNTEAFF.

This clonotype was observed many times. The chain joins TRBV7-2 to TRBJ1-5; no definite D call. This CDR3 contains 15 residues. Germline values: CDR1 SGHTA, CDR2 FQGNSA. Trimming cost V 1 base and J 1 base, with 8 bases left between them. The CDR3 spells CASSLVGESNQPQHF. The CDR3, as DNA: TGTGCCAGCAGCTTAGTTGGAGAGAGCAATCAGCCCCAGCATTTT.

This clonotype was detected many times. The chain carries TRBV7-8 and TRBJ1-4; weak D call: TRBD1 (5 bases). The CDR3 has 16 amino acids. Germline-derived CDR1 and CDR2 are SGHVS and FQNEAQ. V was cut by 5 bases and J by 7 bases, with 20 bases left in between. CDR3 bases: TGTGCCAGCAGCCCTATCGGGGCCACAGTAGGTGAAAAACTGTTTTTT. Translating gives CASSPIGATVGEKLFF. Drawing the rest from reference TRBV7-8 and TRBJ1-4, the complete variable domain is GAGVSQSPRYKVAKRGQDVALRCDPISGHVSLFWYQQALGQGPEFLTYFQNEAQLDKSGLPSDRFFAERPEGSVSTLKIQRTQQEDSAVYLCASSPIGATVGEKLFFGSGTQLSVL.

The J gene is TRBJ1-1, the V gene TRBV25-1; 9 bases align to TRBD1. The CDR3 totals 14 residues. The junction had 6 bases not matched to a gene; V was cut back by 3 bases and J by 7 bases. Looked up from germline, CDR1 is MGHDK and CDR2 is SYGVNS. The CDR3 DNA sequence: TGTGCCAGCAGTGATTTTCGACAGGGGGATGAAGCTTTCTTT. Translation gives CASSDFRQGDEAFF. The full variable domain, with the rest looked up from reference TRBV25-1 and TRBJ1-1, is EADIYQTPRYLVIGTGKKITLECSQTMGHDKMYWYQQDPGMELHLIHYSYGVNSTEKGDLSSESTVSRIRTEHFPLTLESARPSHTSQYLCASSDFRQGDEAFFGQGTRLTVV.

The J gene is TRBJ2-3, the V gene TRBV6-4; no clear D. The length of the CDR3 is 15 residues. V was cut by 0 bases and J by 0 bases, with 7 bases left in between. Germline CDR1 and CDR2: MRHNA and SNTAGT. The CDR3 loop is CASSDSVGSTDTQYF. The CDR3 coding sequence is TGTGCCAGCAGTGACTCCGTCGGGAGCACAGATACGCAGTATTTT.

The rearrangement links TRBV5-4 to TRBJ2-1, with D perhaps TRBD2 (5 bases). Germline CDR1 SGHNT, CDR2 YYREEE (reference sequence). Trimming removed 2 bases at V and 8 bases at J, with 8 bases between. This CDR3 is 12 amino acids long. The CDR3 here is CASSFGGYEQFF. CDR3 nucleotide sequence: TGTGCCAGCAGCTTTGGAGGTTATGAGCAGTTCTTC.

The chain links TRBV12-3 or TRBV12-4 to TRBJ1-2; TRBD1 might be the D (6 bases). This CDR3 region has 14 residues. With 5 bases removed from V and 4 bases from J, the gap between germline ends came to 14 bases. The DNA for the CDR3 is TGTGCCAGCAGTCCACAGGGACTTTTCTATGGCTACACCTTC. Its protein is CASSPQGLFYGYTF.

The CDR3 bases are TGTGCCACCAGTGATCGGCGGACCGGGGAGCTGTTTTTT. Amino acid sequence: CATSDRRTGELFF. The J gene is TRBJ2-2, the V gene TRBV24-1; D is uncertain. V was cut by 3 bases and J by 5 bases, with 6 bases left in between. The CDR3 extends over 13 amino acids. Germline loops: CDR1 KGHDR, CDR2 SFDVKD.

This clonotype appeared many times. The V and J genes are TRBV28 and TRBJ1-5; TRBD1 is a possible D gene (6 bases). V lost 6 bases and J lost 0, with 15 bases in between. Germline V gene lookup returns CDR1 MDHEN and CDR2 SYDVKM. The CDR3 runs to 16 residues. The CDR3 loop is CASRFPGDYSNQPQHF. The CDR3 DNA is TGTGCCAGCAGATTCCCAGGGGATTATAGCAATCAGCCCCAGCATTTT.